The clone carrying this TCR beta chain has a single count. Its target is not known. The sample comes from a study of cytomegalovirus exposure and HLA in healthy donors. Overall study findings and caveats: Earlier analysis found most TCR beta V segments productive about 87% or about 30% of the time.

This CDR3 has 12 residues. V dropped 4 bases and J dropped 4 bases, with 5 bases sitting between them. In germline, CDR1 is LNHDA, CDR2 SQIVND (reference sequence). The PCR was carried out with 60 Vbeta primers and 13 Jbeta primers. Per the study methods: In a later analysis, of 70 million to 85 million unique beta chains, 9 million to 11 million appeared in at least two donors. The table came from immunoSEQ multiplex PCR; TCRdb's copy has only in-frame clones and leaves some out. The V and J calls and clone size come from that table; D and trimming were worked out from the DNA. The repertoire includes some 130,000 clones, roughly 82% of them detected once, and 10% to 12% sits in the top ten.

Sequenced material: PBMCs. This clonotype was obtained from a male donor in good health and CMV-seropositive. The chain combines TRBV19 with TRBJ2-1; D gene unclear. CDR3 protein: CASSSQYNEQFF. The CDR3 DNA reads as TGTGCCAGTAGTAGCCAGTACAATGAGCAGTTCTTC.